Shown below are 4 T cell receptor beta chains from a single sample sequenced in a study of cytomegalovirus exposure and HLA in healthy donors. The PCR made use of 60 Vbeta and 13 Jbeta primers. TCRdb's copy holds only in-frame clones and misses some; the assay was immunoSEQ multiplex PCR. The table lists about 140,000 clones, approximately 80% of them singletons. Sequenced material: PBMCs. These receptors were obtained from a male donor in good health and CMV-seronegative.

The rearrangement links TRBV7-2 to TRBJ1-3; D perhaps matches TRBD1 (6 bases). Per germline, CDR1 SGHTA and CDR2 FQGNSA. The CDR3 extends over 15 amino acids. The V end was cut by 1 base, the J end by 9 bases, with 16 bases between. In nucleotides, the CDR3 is TGTGCCAGCAGCTTAGATACAGGGCATTGGGGCACCATATATTTT. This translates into CASSLDTGHWGTIYF.

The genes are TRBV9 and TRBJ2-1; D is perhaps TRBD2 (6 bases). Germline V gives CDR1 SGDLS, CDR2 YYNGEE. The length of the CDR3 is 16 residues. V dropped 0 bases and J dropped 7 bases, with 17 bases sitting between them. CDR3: CASSVVSSGKGNEQFF. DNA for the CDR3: TGTGCCAGCAGCGTAGTGAGTAGCGGAAAAGGTAATGAGCAGTTCTTC. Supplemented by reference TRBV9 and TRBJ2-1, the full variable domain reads DSGVTQTPKHLITATGQRVTLRCSPRSGDLSVYWYQQSLDQGLQFLIQYYNGEERAKGNILERFSAQQFPDLHSELNLSSLELGDSALYFCASSVVSSGKGNEQFFGPGTRLTVL.

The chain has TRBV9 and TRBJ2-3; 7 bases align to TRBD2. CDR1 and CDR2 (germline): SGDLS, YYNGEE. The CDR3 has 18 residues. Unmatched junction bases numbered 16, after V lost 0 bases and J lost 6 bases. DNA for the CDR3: TGTGCCAGCAGCGTAGCGACCCCCCGGACTAGACAATCCGATACGCAGTATTTT. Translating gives CASSVATPRTRQSDTQYF.

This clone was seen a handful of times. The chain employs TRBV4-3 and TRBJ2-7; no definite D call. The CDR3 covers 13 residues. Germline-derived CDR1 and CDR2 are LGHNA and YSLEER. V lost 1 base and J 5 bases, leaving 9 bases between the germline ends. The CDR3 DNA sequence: TGCGCCAGCAGCCAAGCGCGCGCCCACGAGCAGTACTTC. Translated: CASSQARAHEQYF.